This TCR beta chain is drawn from a study of radiation and T cells in renal cell carcinoma. Study details: Nephrectomy followed 15 Gy stereotactic body radiation by 4 weeks. Notes on the study in general: In blood, top tumor clones expanded by 2 weeks, shrinking by 4.

The assay was immunoSEQ multiplex PCR, and TCRdb's table has in-frame clones only and misses some. In the table there are 150,000 or so clones, 88% of which are singletons. Stated time point: baseline pretreatment blood. Treatment indicated: 15 Gy SBRT to primary tumor, nephrectomy 4 weeks later. After SBRT, blood was collected at 2 and 4 weeks, plus baseline. As to this clone: Its antigen remains unidentified.

Unmatched junction bases numbered 9, after V lost 4 bases and J lost 5 bases. The CDR3 runs to 15 residues. Germline V gene lookup returns CDR1 SGDLS and CDR2 YYNGEE. The chain uses TRBV9 and TRBJ2-5; the match to TRBD2 covers 9 bases. The specimen comprised blood, sampled from a patient whose treatment included radiotherapy and nephrectomy. The origin of this receptor is a woman in her 70s with renal cell carcinoma. The CDR3 DNA follows: TGTGCCAGCAGCTCCTCGCGGGGGGGCGGTGAGACCCAGTACTTC. It is translated as CASSSSRGGGETQYF.